These T cell receptor beta chains were read from a single sample in a study of blood T cell repertoires in COVID-19. TCRdb's copy holds only in-frame clones and misses some; the assay was immunoSEQ multiplex PCR. Among tens of thousands of clones listed, about 88% were seen once. Sequenced material: peripheral blood. Receptors originate from a human donor in a cohort sampled during active COVID-19. CDR3s include the opening cysteine and the closing phenylalanine or tryptophan. The order of the fields is V gene, J gene, D gene, clone size, CDR3 DNA, CDR3 protein. A D gene is named only where the DNA matches it firmly. Clone size appears in some rows only: once, few, many, or a class for an expanded clone.

TRBV11-2	TRBJ1-2	TRBD1	once	TGTGCCAGCAGCGGGAACAGAGGGGGCCGGAACTATGGCTACACCTTC	CASSGNRGGRNYGYTF
TRBV3-1/TRBV3-2	TRBJ2-3	TRBD2	.	TGTGCCAGCAGCCTCCGACTAGCGGGAGAGGCAGATACGCAGTATTTT	CASSLRLAGEADTQYF
TRBV2	TRBJ1-1	.	.	TGTGCCAGCAGTTATCAGGGGTTCAACACTGAAGCTTTCTTT	CASSYQGFNTEAFF
TRBV6-6	TRBJ1-5	TRBD1	.	TGTGCCAGCACCCGGACAGGCGACCCTAGCAATCAGCCCCAGCATTTT	CASTRTGDPSNQPQHF
TRBV4-3	TRBJ1-2	TRBD1	.	TGCGCCAGCAGCCAAGATTTAGTCAGGGGGCGTGCCAACTATGGCTACACCTTC	CASSQDLVRGRANYGYTF
TRBV11-2	TRBJ2-1	TRBD2	.	TGTGCCAGCAGCGGAGGGACTAGCGGGATATCTGAGCAGTTCTTC	CASSGGTSGISEQFF
TRBV2	TRBJ1-3	TRBD1	.	TGTGCCAGCAGCAGACAGGGTACTGGAAACACCATATATTTT	CASSRQGTGNTIYF
TRBV5-1	TRBJ2-7	.	.	TGCGCCAGCAGCTTGGCAGATTACGAGCAGTACTTC	CASSLADYEQYF
TRBV7-9	TRBJ2-1	.	.	TGTGCCAGCAGCTTAGGGTTGGCCAGCTCCTACAATGAGCAGTTCTTC	CASSLGLASSYNEQFF
TRBV6-5	TRBJ1-2	.	once	TGTGCCAGCAGTTCGAACAGGGTTGGCTACACCTTC	CASSSNRVGYTF
TRBV12-3/TRBV12-4	TRBJ1-6	TRBD1	.	TGTGCCAGCACCTACAGGGGCAATTCACCCCTCCACTTT	CASTYRGNSPLHF
TRBV19	TRBJ1-5	.	once	TGTGCCAGTAATACGGTTAGCAATCAGCCCCAGCATTTT	CASNTVSNQPQHF
TRBV30	TRBJ1-5	TRBD1	.	TGTGCCTGGAGTTCACGGACAGGGCAGTGGAGCAATCAGCCCCAGCATTTT	CAWSSRTGQWSNQPQHF
TRBV5-6	TRBJ1-2	TRBD1	.	TGTGCCAGCAGCCCCAGGGGGCGCAGGGGTTATGGCTACACCTTC	CASSPRGRRGYGYTF
TRBV6-2/TRBV6-3	TRBJ1-2	.	.	TGTGCCAGCAGTTGGAGGACGGTGGCTAACTATGGCTACACCTTC	CASSWRTVANYGYTF
TRBV7-8	TRBJ2-7	.	.	TGTGCCAGCAGCTTAGCGAGCAGCGAGTACTACGAGCAGTACTTC	CASSLASSEYYEQYF
TRBV28	TRBJ2-5	.	.	TGTGCCAGCACCCTGGGCACCACGTACCAAGAGACCCAGTACTTC	CASTLGTTYQETQYF
TRBV6-5	TRBJ2-1	TRBD1	.	TGTGCCAGCAGTTACTCGCGACAGGGACATGAGCAGTTCTTC	CASSYSRQGHEQFF
TRBV5-8	TRBJ1-3	.	.	TGTGCCAGCAGCAGAGGCCGGGTCCACTCTGGAAACACCATATATTTT	CASSRGRVHSGNTIYF
TRBV28	TRBJ2-7	.	.	TGTGCCAGCAGCTGGGGAGGCTCCGAGCAGTACTTC	CASSWGGSEQYF